The source of this T cell receptor beta chain is a study of siplizumab effects on memory and regulatory T cells. Study findings and constraints: Apparently key alloresponse contributors, naive T cells also seemed more diverse than memory cells.

The J segment lost 4 bases and the V segment lost 1 base, leaving 6 bases of the junction unmatched. CDR1 and CDR2 (germline): SGHAT, FQNNGV. The CDR3 consists of 16 residues. Cells of the mixed lymphocyte reaction were cocultured at 37 degrees C for over five days. TCRdb keeps only in-frame clones here, not all; method: immunoSEQ multiplex PCR. The sample contains 13,000 or so clones, approximately 39% of which appear only once. As for this clone: The antigen is unknown.

This chain links TRBV11-2 with TRBJ2-1; 8 bases align to TRBD2. The receptor's source is a human donor in good health; the cells came from an allogeneic mixed lymphocyte reaction. The sequenced material came from CFSE-low (dividing) CD8+ T cells sorted from an allogeneic mixed lymphocyte reaction. CDR3 in amino acids: CASSLGLRGAYNEQFF. The DNA of the CDR3 is TGTGCCAGCAGCTTAGGGTTGCGGGGGGCTTACAATGAGCAGTTCTTC.